One sample yielded the 19 T cell receptor beta chains listed below, sequenced in a study of T-cell memory formation after mild COVID-19. TCRdb analysed the 5' RACE reads with MiXCR anew, one entry per CDR3 protein. Of about 470,000 distinct CDR3 sequences in the sample, 18% were seen once. Sequenced material: PBMCs or a T cell subset sorted from them (not recorded which). The receptors here all came from an adult woman who had mild COVID-19 (a few samples of this study predate the infection). Cell type and time point are not known.

This clonotype was observed at least ten times. The rearrangement links TRBV20-1 to TRBJ2-7; D gene unclear. The germline V gene encodes CDR1 DFQATT and CDR2 SNEGSKA (reference sequence). CDR3 length: 14 amino acids. Trimming took off 6 bases at V and 2 bases at J, with 17 bases between the two ends. The CDR3 DNA is TGCAGTGCCAGACGCCCGAGGCTCCCCTACGAGCAGTACTTC. Amino acids: CSARRPRLPYEQYF.

J is TRBJ1-5 and V is TRBV20-1, with D unresolved. Trimming shortened V by 6 bases and J by 2 bases, and 17 bases separated the two germline ends. The CDR3 sequence is 15 residues long. Germline-derived CDR1 and CDR2 are DFQATT and SNEGSKA (reference sequence). CDR3 in amino acids: CSAIGPQEGNQPQHF. The CDR3, as DNA: TGCAGTGCAATCGGACCTCAAGAAGGCAATCAGCCCCAGCATTTT.

This rearrangement joins TRBV4-1 to TRBJ1-1; TRBD1 matches 10 bases. V shed 0 bases, J shed 0 bases, and the junction held 10 bases outside the gene matches. This CDR3 contains 19 residues. The germline V gene has CDR1 MGHRA and CDR2 YSYEKL. The CDR3 region has the DNA TGCGCCAGCAGCCAAGATAAGGGACAGGGGAGGTCGGTGAACACTGAAGCTTTCTTT. Protein product: CASSQDKGQGRSVNTEAFF.

This clonotype has at least ten counts. The gene calls are TRBV27 and TRBJ2-2; no firm D call. This CDR3 spans 13 amino acids. V lost 0 bases to trimming and J lost 5 bases, with 4 bases between them. Germline V gene data show CDR1 as MNHEY and CDR2 as SMNVEV (reference sequence). CDR3 in DNA: TGTGCCAGCAGTTTATCGTCGACCGGGGAGCTGTTTTTT. Its translation is CASSLSSTGELFF.

This chain connects TRBV5-1 to TRBJ1-5; no reliable D call. CDR1 is SGHRS, CDR2 YFSETQ, per germline. V was pared by 2 bases and J by 6 bases, with 6 bases between. CDR3 length: 12 amino acids. The CDR3 sequence: CASSFSGQPQHF. CDR3 nucleotides: TGCGCCAGCAGCTTCAGTGGTCAGCCCCAGCATTTT.

V is TRBV5-1 and J is TRBJ2-7; TRBD2 is a possible D gene (6 bases). This CDR3 has 13 residues. Between the trimmed V and J ends, which lost 5 bases and 5 bases, there was a span of 14 bases. Germline CDR1 and CDR2: SGHRS and YFSETQ. CDR3 nucleotide sequence: TGCGCCAGCAGTGAACGCTCGGGGGACGAGCAGTACTTC. It translates to CASSERSGDEQYF.

The CDR3 reads CASSFGATNTEAFF. As DNA, the CDR3 is TGTGCCAGCAGCTTTGGGGCAACGAACACTGAAGCTTTCTTT. This chain uses TRBV7-9 with TRBJ1-1, with D perhaps matching TRBD1 (5 bases). This CDR3 contains 14 residues. The germline V gene encodes CDR1 SEHNR and CDR2 FQNEAQ (reference sequence). V was pared by 3 bases and J by 1 base, with 9 bases between. The variable domain in full, with the rest retrieved from reference TRBV7-9 and TRBJ1-1, is DTGVSQNPRHKITKRGQNVTFRCDPISEHNRLYWYRQTLGQGPEFLTYFQNEAQLEKSRLLSDRFSAERPKGSFSTLEIQRTEQGDSAMYLCASSFGATNTEAFFGQGTRLTVV.

This chain links TRBV11-2 with TRBJ2-7; no firm D call. CDR3 size: 13 residues. The germline CDR1 and CDR2 sequences are SGHAT and FQNNGV. Trimming stripped 11 bases from V and 3 bases from J, with 17 bases between. The chain's CDR3 is CASSMGGIYEQYF. In nucleotides, the CDR3 is TGTGCCTCCTCGATGGGCGGAATCTACGAGCAGTACTTC.

This clonotype was counted a few times. The junction and the germline gene differ at one end; a read error may be behind it. This chain joins TRBV12-3 or TRBV12-4 and TRBJ2-3; D unclear. The CDR3 spans 15 residues. This chain's CDR3 is CASSLDKARPGEWSF. CDR3 DNA: TGTGCCAGCAGTTTAGATAAGGCCCGACCGGGTGAGTGGAGTTTT.

This chain links TRBV9 with TRBJ1-1, with D unclear. Germline assignment: CDR1 SGDLS and CDR2 YYNGEE. CDR3 length: 14 residues. Trimming cost V 0 bases and J 6 bases, with 12 bases left between them. In nucleotides, the CDR3 is TGTGCCAGCAGCGTAGGGAACGCCTCTCCTGAAGCTTTCTTT. Encoded protein: CASSVGNASPEAFF.

This clonotype was seen many times. The CDR3 here is CASSAQSRASGFYEQYF. The CDR3 coding sequence is TGTGCCAGCAGCGCCCAATCACGGGCTAGCGGCTTCTACGAGCAGTACTTC. The V call is TRBV9, the J call TRBJ2-7; TRBD2 matches 7 bases. The CDR3 is made up of 17 amino acids. The V and J ends lost 3 bases and 3 bases, in that order; junction bases with no gene match: 15. Germline CDR1 is SGDLS and CDR2 is YYNGEE. The variable domain in full, with the rest retrieved from reference TRBV9 and TRBJ2-7, is DSGVTQTPKHLITATGQRVTLRCSPRSGDLSVYWYQQSLDQGLQFLIQYYNGEERAKGNILERFSAQQFPDLHSELNLSSLELGDSALYFCASSAQSRASGFYEQYFGPGTRLTVT.

This clonotype has more than one count but fewer than ten. The chain is built from TRBV7-9 and TRBJ2-7; 8 bases map to TRBD1. This CDR3 region has 13 residues. The V segment lost 4 bases and the J segment 11 bases; nucleotides outside the gene matches: 10. CDR1 is SEHNR, CDR2 FQNEAQ, per germline (reference sequence). Here the CDR3 DNA reads TGTGCCAGCAGCTCAAGTTCGGACAGGGCCGAGTACTTC. It is translated as CASSSSSDRAEYF.

J is TRBJ2-5 and V is TRBV6-5, with TRBD2 matching over 7 bases. With 4 bases clipped from V and 4 bases from J, the junction kept 15 bases outside the gene matches. The germline CDR1 and CDR2 sequences are MNHEY and SVGAGI. The CDR3 is made up of 17 amino acids. The CDR3 is CASSLAPGGGGVETQYF. CDR3 bases: TGTGCCAGCAGTTTAGCCCCTGGCGGGGGAGGAGTAGAGACCCAGTACTTC.

The table lists this clonotype with a few counts. The chain is built from TRBV5-1 and TRBJ2-5; no firm D call. V dropped 4 bases and J dropped 1 base, with 20 bases sitting between them. The germline V gene has CDR1 SGHRS and CDR2 YFSETQ. The CDR3 sequence is 17 residues long. CDR3 nucleotide sequence: TGCGCCAGCAGCCCCACCCGTCGGGTTAGCTCCCAAGAGACCCAGTACTTC. The encoded protein is CASSPTRRVSSQETQYF.

This rearrangement joins TRBV7-2 to TRBJ2-3; D not resolved. V lost 1 base, J lost 1 base, and 9 bases lay in between. The length of the CDR3 is 15 residues. CDR1 and CDR2 (germline): SGHTA, FQGNSA. CDR3 amino acids: CASSLDPTRTDTQYF. The CDR3 nucleotides are TGTGCCAGCAGCTTAGACCCCACACGCACAGATACGCAGTATTTT.

This clonotype was detected only once. The chain uses TRBV7-9 and TRBJ1-1, with D tentatively TRBD1 (6 bases). V lost 5 bases and J lost 1, with 14 bases in between. The CDR3 covers 15 residues. The germline CDR1 and CDR2 sequences are SEHNR and FQNEAQ (reference sequence). The CDR3 protein is CASSPRETGNTEAFF. CDR3 sequence (DNA): TGTGCCAGCAGCCCCAGAGAGACAGGGAACACTGAAGCTTTCTTT.

In its sample, this clonotype was seen a few times. DNA for the CDR3: TGCGCCAGCAGCCTCAACTTCGACAGGGGGTTTGGGGAGACCCAGTACTTC. Encoded protein: CASSLNFDRGFGETQYF. V is TRBV4-3 and J is TRBJ2-5; 9 nucleotides match TRBD1. The junction had 14 bases not matched to a gene; V was cut back by 4 bases and J by 5 bases. CDR1 and CDR2 from the germline V gene are LGHNA and YSLEER. CDR3 length: 17 amino acids.

The chain carries TRBV6-5 and TRBJ2-5; 7 bases are a match to TRBD2. V was clipped by 8 bases and J by 0 bases; unmatched bases: 3. Germline loops: CDR1 MNHEY, CDR2 SVGAGI. The CDR3 totals 13 residues. The DNA for the CDR3 is TGTGCCAGCTTCGGGACTAACCAAGAGACCCAGTACTTC. This gives the protein CASFGTNQETQYF.

V usage is TRBV29-1 and J usage is TRBJ1-4; a weak D match, TRBD1 (5 bases). The germline CDR1 and CDR2 sequences are SQVTM and ANQGSEA. Between the trimmed V and J ends, which lost 6 bases and 0 bases, there was a span of 11 bases. The CDR3 has 14 residues. The CDR3 coding sequence is TGCAGCGTAGTGGGACGCTCAACTAATGAAAAACTGTTTTTT. It yields the protein CSVVGRSTNEKLFF. Combining the CDR3 with reference TRBV29-1 and TRBJ1-4 gives the whole variable domain SAVISQKPSRDICQRGTSLTIQCQVDSQVTMMFWYRQQPGQSLTLIATANQGSEATYESGFVIDKFPISRPNLTFSTLTVSNMSPEDSSIYLCSVVGRSTNEKLFFGSGTQLSVL.